This T cell receptor beta chain originates from a study of TIL therapy for anti-PD-1-resistant metastatic lung cancer. Study background: Half of patients were current or former smokers.

The immunoSEQ assay was v3. Assay used: immunoSEQ multiplex PCR; TCRdb lists only in-frame clones, some missing. The table records tens of thousands of clones, roughly 85% of them present only once. This sample's time point: pre-treatment sample, taken before nivolumab and TIL therapy. Germline CDR1 is MNHNY and CDR2 is SVGAGI (reference sequence). Losses at the gene ends were 0 bases for V and 6 bases for J; bases not matched to a gene: 8. The CDR3 has 16 residues. This specimen was blood, taken at baseline. The clonotype comes from a person aged 25-79 years with non-small cell lung cancer. The genes are TRBV6-6 and TRBJ2-3; 8 bases fit TRBD1. CDR3 DNA sequence: TGTGCCAGCAGTTACTCGACAGGGGCTGATAGGGATACGCAGTATTTT. Amino acids: CASSYSTGADRDTQYF.